Below, 17 T cell receptor beta chains from the same sample are listed, as sequenced in a study of blood T cell repertoires in COVID-19. Libraries were prepared by immunoSEQ multiplex PCR; TCRdb keeps only in-frame clonotypes and omits some of them. Among around 250,000 clones listed, approximately 91% were seen once. Sequencing was done on a sample of PBMCs or T cells enriched from blood (not recorded which). The receptors shown here come from a human donor in a cohort exposed to, infected with or recovered from COVID-19 (not recorded which). The donor label of this sample is uncertain.

CDR3 sequence: CASRVYSNTEAFF. For the CDR3, the DNA is TGTGCCAGCAGGGTATACTCGAACACTGAAGCTTTCTTT. The J gene is TRBJ1-1, the V gene TRBV7-3, with no clear D. The CDR3 contains 13 residues. Per germline, CDR1 SGHTA and CDR2 FQGTGA. Trimming took off 6 bases at V and 1 base at J, with 9 bases between the two ends.

This chain joins TRBV12-5 and TRBJ1-1; 8 bases fit TRBD1. The CDR3 consists of 16 residues. The germline gives CDR1 LGHNT, CDR2 FRNRAP. V lost 5 bases and J lost 0; bases outside the gene matches: 8. In nucleotides, the CDR3 is TGTGCTAGTGGTCGCAGGGACAGGACCATGAACACTGAAGCTTTCTTT. As protein: CASGRRDRTMNTEAFF.

The rearrangement joins TRBV4-3 to TRBJ2-1; possible D gene TRBD2, 5 bases. The germline CDR1 and CDR2 sequences are LGHNA and YSLEER. V gave up 4 bases and J gave up 0 bases, with 10 bases separating them. This CDR3 has 15 amino acids. CDR3 sequence: CASSPGLLSYNEQFF. CDR3 DNA sequence: TGCGCCAGCAGCCCTGGACTCCTCTCCTACAATGAGCAGTTCTTC.

The chain carries TRBV19 and TRBJ2-7; perhaps TRBD1 as D (6 bases). Germline values: CDR1 LNHDA, CDR2 SQIVND (reference sequence). This CDR3 has 14 residues. Trimming cost V 4 bases and J 2 bases, with 12 bases left between them. In DNA form, the CDR3 reads TGTGCCAGTAGTAGGACAGAGAAAACCTACGAGCAGTACTTC. Amino acid sequence: CASSRTEKTYEQYF. Filled out from reference TRBV19 and TRBJ2-7, the complete variable domain reads DGGITQSPKYLFRKEGQNVTLSCEQNLNHDAMYWYRQDPGQGLRLIYYSQIVNDFQKGDIAEGYSVSREKKESFPLTVTSAQKNPTAFYLCASSRTEKTYEQYFGPGTRLTVT.

This clone was detected once. The chain links TRBV30 to TRBJ1-6; D is ambiguous. Trimming shortened V by 0 bases and J by 11 bases, and 11 bases separated the two germline ends. Germline CDR1 is GTSNPN and CDR2 is SVGIG (reference sequence). The CDR3 is made up of 13 amino acids. The CDR3 region is CAWSVYGSTPLHF. CDR3 coding DNA: TGTGCCTGGAGTGTGTACGGGAGTACACCCCTCCACTTT.

The rearrangement joins TRBV19 to TRBJ2-1; a weak D match, TRBD2 (6 bases). The V gene's germline CDR1 is LNHDA and CDR2 SQIVND (reference sequence). This CDR3 comprises 15 residues. V was cut by 3 bases and J by 0 bases, with 9 bases left in between. This chain's CDR3 is CASSIAGGSYNEQFF. CDR3 sequence (DNA): TGTGCCAGTAGTATCGCCGGGGGCTCCTACAATGAGCAGTTCTTC.

This sequence joins TRBV29-1 and TRBJ1-2; TRBD1 is a possible D gene (6 bases). CDR3 length: 17 amino acids. Germline lookup yields CDR1 SQVTM and CDR2 ANQGSEA. V was cut by 3 bases and J by 2 bases, with 22 bases left in between. The CDR3 is CSVDKPRDTTTNYGYTF. CDR3 coding DNA: TGCAGCGTTGACAAACCCCGGGACACCACTACGAACTATGGCTACACCTTC. The whole variable domain, filled in from reference TRBV29-1 and TRBJ1-2, reads SAVISQKPSRDICQRGTSLTIQCQVDSQVTMMFWYRQQPGQSLTLIATANQGSEATYESGFVIDKFPISRPNLTFSTLTVSNMSPEDSSIYLCSVDKPRDTTTNYGYTFGSGTRLTVV.

The DNA of the CDR3 is TGTGCCAGCAGCAAAGCTCGGAGTGGGGGGATCCGTCAGCCCCAGCATTTT. Its translation is CASSKARSGGIRQPQHF. The chain carries TRBV21-1 and TRBJ1-5. TRBV21-1 is noted as a pseudogene. CDR3 length: 17 residues.

The V gene is TRBV27, the J gene TRBJ1-4; TRBD1 agrees at 7 bases. This CDR3 is built from 16 residues. Germline V gives CDR1 MNHEY, CDR2 SMNVEV (reference sequence). Unmatched junction bases numbered 17, after V lost 8 bases and J lost 8 bases. In DNA form, the CDR3 reads TGTGCCAGCTCTCCCTCAGGGGGACTCCGAGGGGAAAAACTGTTTTTT. As protein: CASSPSGGLRGEKLFF.

V and J are TRBV18 and TRBJ1-2, with D perhaps TRBD1 (5 bases). From germline, CDR1 is KGHSH and CDR2 LQKENI. With 3 bases removed from V and 8 bases from J, the gap between germline ends came to 13 bases. The CDR3 sequence is 13 residues long. The CDR3 sequence is CASSPGPESGYTF. The CDR3, as DNA: TGTGCCAGCTCACCGGGGCCAGAATCAGGCTACACCTTC.

This chain uses TRBV4-1 with TRBJ1-1, with TRBD1 as a possible D gene (5 bases). CDR1 and CDR2 (germline): MGHRA, YSYEKL. Trimming shortened V by 4 bases and J by 7 bases, and 7 bases separated the two germline ends. There are 11 residues in the CDR3. In DNA form, the CDR3 reads TGCGCCAGCAGCCTTCAGGGTGAAGCTTTCTTT. Its protein is CASSLQGEAFF.

The J gene is TRBJ2-1, the V gene TRBV19; 9 bases map to TRBD1. Germline V gene data show CDR1 as LNHDA and CDR2 as SQIVND (reference sequence). This CDR3 has 14 amino acids. Trimming cost V 5 bases and J 9 bases; bases outside gene matches: 8. CDR3 nucleotides: TGTGCCAGTAGTCCTCGACAGGGGGTAAGTGAGCAGTTCTTC. Translated: CASSPRQGVSEQFF. Drawing the rest from reference TRBV19 and TRBJ2-1, the complete variable domain is DGGITQSPKYLFRKEGQNVTLSCEQNLNHDAMYWYRQDPGQGLRLIYYSQIVNDFQKGDIAEGYSVSREKKESFPLTVTSAQKNPTAFYLCASSPRQGVSEQFFGPGTRLTVL.

The chain couples TRBV7-9 to TRBJ1-1, with D possibly TRBD1 on 6 matching bases. V lost 5 bases and J 1 base, leaving 14 bases between the germline ends. Per germline, CDR1 SEHNR and CDR2 FQNEAQ (reference sequence). The CDR3 is 15 residues long. CDR3 sequence: CASSPLGTSNTEAFF. The DNA of the CDR3 is TGTGCCAGCAGCCCTCTAGGGACATCGAACACTGAAGCTTTCTTT.

The V and J genes are TRBV29-1 and TRBJ1-4; tentative D call: TRBD1 (5 bases). The CDR3 is 12 amino acids. Trimming removed 4 bases from V and 10 bases from J, with 13 bases in between. The germline CDR1 and CDR2 sequences are SQVTM and ANQGSEA. This chain's CDR3 is CSVARDGGKLFF. Written as DNA, the CDR3 is TGCAGCGTTGCCAGGGATGGCGGAAAACTGTTTTTT. Variable domain in full (rest from reference TRBV29-1 and TRBJ1-4): SAVISQKPSRDICQRGTSLTIQCQVDSQVTMMFWYRQQPGQSLTLIATANQGSEATYESGFVIDKFPISRPNLTFSTLTVSNMSPEDSSIYLCSVARDGGKLFFGSGTQLSVL.

The chain has TRBV5-1 and TRBJ2-3; no definite D call. The CDR3 contains 13 residues. V was clipped by 3 bases and J by 0 bases, with 5 bases between them. Germline V gene sequence: CDR1 SGHRS, CDR2 YFSETQ. In DNA form, the CDR3 reads TGCGCCAGCAGCTCCGTAAGCACAGATACGCAGTATTTT. Translation gives CASSSVSTDTQYF.

The CDR3 DNA follows: TGTGCCAGCAGCGTTAGGGGTTCCTACAATGAGCAGTTCTTC. This codes for CASSVRGSYNEQFF. The gene calls are TRBV9 and TRBJ2-1; TRBD1 is a possible D gene (5 bases). The CDR3 totals 14 residues. V lost 2 bases and J 1 base, leaving 7 bases between the germline ends. CDR1 SGDLS and CDR2 YYNGEE come from the germline V gene.

The V call is TRBV5-1, the J call TRBJ1-2; perhaps TRBD1 as D (6 bases). Trimming removed 0 bases from V and 6 bases from J, with 9 bases in between. From germline, CDR1 is SGHRS and CDR2 YFSETQ. The CDR3 is 13 amino acids. CDR3 amino acids: CASSLAQGNGYTF. CDR3 in DNA: TGCGCCAGCAGCTTGGCGCAGGGGAATGGCTACACCTTC.